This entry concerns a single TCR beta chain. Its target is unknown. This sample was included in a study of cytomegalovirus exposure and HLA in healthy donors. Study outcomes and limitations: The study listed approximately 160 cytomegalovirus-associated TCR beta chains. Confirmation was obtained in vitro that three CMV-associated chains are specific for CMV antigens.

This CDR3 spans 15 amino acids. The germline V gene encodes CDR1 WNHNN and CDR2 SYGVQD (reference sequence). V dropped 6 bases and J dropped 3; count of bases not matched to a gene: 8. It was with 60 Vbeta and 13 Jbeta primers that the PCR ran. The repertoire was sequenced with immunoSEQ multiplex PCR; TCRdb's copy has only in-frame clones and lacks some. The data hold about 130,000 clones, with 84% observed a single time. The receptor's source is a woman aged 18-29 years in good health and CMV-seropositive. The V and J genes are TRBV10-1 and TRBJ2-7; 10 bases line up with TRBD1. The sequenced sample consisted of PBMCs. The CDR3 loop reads CASSEGTGAYYEQYF. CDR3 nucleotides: TGCGCCAGCAGCGAGGGGACAGGGGCCTACTACGAGCAGTACTTC.